This is a list of T cell receptor beta chains from one sample in a study of Ad26.COV2.S vaccination and SARS-CoV-2 variants. TCRdb keeps only in-frame clones here, not all; method: immunoSEQ multiplex PCR. The sample yields tens of thousands of clones, approximately 82% seen once. Source: peripheral blood, taken after recovery from COVID-19. The receptors stem from a human donor who had recovered from COVID-19. CDR3s include the opening cysteine and the closing phenylalanine or tryptophan. Each record gives: V gene, J gene, clone size, D gene, CDR3 protein, CDR3 DNA. A D gene is named only where the DNA matches it firmly. Only part of the rows carry a size: once, few, many, or a class if the clone is expanded.

TRBV3-1/TRBV3-2	TRBJ2-1	.	TRBD2	CASSQDIAGGRSDEQFF	TGTGCCAGCAGCCAAGACATAGCGGGAGGTAGGAGCGATGAGCAGTTCTTC
TRBV9	TRBJ2-1	.	TRBD2	CASSVDVSGLAAYEQFF	TGTGCCAGCAGCGTAGACGTTTCGGGACTAGCTGCCTATGAGCAGTTCTTC
TRBV5-1	TRBJ2-4	.	.	CASSLSGEGQNIQYF	TGCGCCAGCAGCTTGTCCGGAGAGGGGCAAAACATTCAGTACTTC
TRBV7-9	TRBJ2-6	.	.	CASGISGANVLTF	TGTGCCAGCGGGATCTCTGGGGCCAACGTCCTGACTTTC
TRBV5-1	TRBJ2-7	.	TRBD1	CASSFGGQGRGVSYEQYF	TGCGCCAGCAGCTTTGGGGGACAGGGCCGGGGAGTCTCCTACGAGCAGTACTTC
TRBV27	TRBJ1-2	.	TRBD1	CASSFRQGGRYGYTF	TGTGCCAGCAGTTTCCGACAGGGCGGTCGGTACGGCTACACCTTC
TRBV7-2	TRBJ2-3	.	.	CASSPGDFLDTQYF	TGTGCCAGCAGCCCCGGGGACTTTCTGGATACGCAGTATTTT
TRBV27	TRBJ2-2	.	.	CASSFSRSGELFF	TGTGCCAGCAGTTTTTCCAGATCCGGGGAGCTGTTTTTT
TRBV29-1	TRBJ2-7	few	.	CSVLDSFYEQYF	TGCAGCGTTTTGGACAGCTTCTACGAGCAGTACTTC
TRBV3-1/TRBV3-2	TRBJ1-3	.	.	CASSIGLRSGNTIYF	TGTGCCAGCAGCATCGGTTTGCGCTCTGGAAACACCATATATTTT
TRBV2	TRBJ2-5	.	TRBD2	CASSPSGLQETQYF	TGTGCCAGTTCTCCTAGCGGTTTACAAGAGACCCAGTACTTC
TRBV7-9	TRBJ2-5	.	TRBD2	CASSLVLAGRKETQYF	TGTGCCAGCAGCTTAGTTCTAGCGGGAAGAAAAGAGACCCAGTACTTC
TRBV6-6	TRBJ2-3	.	.	CASSFAGADTQYF	TGTGCCAGCAGTTTTGCAGGGGCAGATACGCAGTATTTT
TRBV7-9	TRBJ1-2	medium-sized	.	CASSLPDRPALDYGYTF	TGTGCCAGCAGCTTACCGGACAGACCGGCTTTGGACTATGGCTACACCTTC
TRBV5-1	TRBJ2-7	.	TRBD2	CASSSTFSGGDYEQYF	TGCGCCAGCAGCTCAACCTTCTCGGGAGGTGACTACGAGCAGTACTTC
TRBV15	TRBJ1-2	.	TRBD1	CATSRVRWTGQSGGYTF	TGTGCCACCAGCAGAGTACGTTGGACAGGTCAAAGTGGGGGCTACACCTTC
TRBV19	TRBJ2-4	few	.	CASSSGQLNIQYF	TGTGCCAGTAGTTCCGGACAGTTAAACATTCAGTACTTC
TRBV3-1/TRBV3-2	TRBJ2-1	few	.	CASSQEPLSYNEQFF	TGTGCCAGCAGCCAAGAGCCGCTATCCTACAATGAGCAGTTCTTC
TRBV6-5	TRBJ2-7	.	.	CAGRPAVSSYEQYF	TGTGCCGGCAGGCCGGCCGTCTCCTCCTACGAGCAGTACTTC
TRBV5-4	TRBJ2-7	.	TRBD1	CASSLGQGAVRHEQYF	TGTGCCAGCAGCTTAGGACAGGGGGCAGTCCGCCACGAGCAGTACTTC
TRBV28	TRBJ1-2	.	TRBD1	CASSLAGGVLGYTF	TGTGCCAGCAGTTTAGCAGGGGGGGTTCTTGGCTACACCTTC
TRBV20-1	TRBJ1-4	.	.	CSARFDEKLFF	TGCAGTGCTAGATTCGATGAAAAACTGTTTTTT
TRBV10-2	TRBJ2-1	.	.	CASSESGLSSYNEQFF	TGCGCCAGCAGTGAATCGGGACTGAGCTCCTACAATGAGCAGTTCTTC
TRBV7-7	TRBJ2-1	once	.	CASSLAAAAANEQFF	TGTGCCAGCAGCTTAGCGGCGGCAGCAGCTAATGAGCAGTTCTTC
TRBV3-1/TRBV3-2	TRBJ1-1	few	.	CASSQGRAGNTEAFF	TGTGCCAGCAGCCAAGGAAGGGCGGGAAACACTGAAGCTTTCTTT
TRBV3-1/TRBV3-2	TRBJ2-7	once	.	CASSRGPLAYEQYF	TGTGCCAGCAGCCGAGGACCTCTTGCCTACGAGCAGTACTTC
TRBV28	TRBJ2-7	.	TRBD1	CASSLPTGWEQYF	TGTGCCAGCAGTCTCCCGACAGGGTGGGAGCAGTACTTC
TRBV7-2	TRBJ1-5	.	TRBD1	CASSSDRVDQPQHF	TGTGCCAGCAGCTCCGACAGGGTTGATCAGCCCCAGCATTTT
TRBV12-2	TRBJ2-3	.	.	CASRPKTRCRDTQYF	TGTGCAAGTCGCCCAAAGACTAGGTGCAGGGATACGCAGTATTTT
TRBV9	TRBJ1-6	.	TRBD1	CASSAGTGNSPLHF	TGTGCCAGCAGCGCCGGGACAGGGAATTCACCCCTCCACTTT
TRBV5-5	TRBJ2-7	.	.	CASSPRGQSYEQYF	TGTGCCAGCAGCCCCCGCGGACAGTCTTACGAGCAGTACTTC
TRBV7-8	TRBJ1-1	.	.	CASTQRAGAEAFF	TGTGCCAGCACACAGCGCGCGGGGGCTGAAGCTTTCTTT